This T cell receptor beta chain comes out of a study of blood T cell repertoires in COVID-19. Overall study: Both acute and convalescent COVID-19 samples were obtained from the United States, Italy and Spain. In each case, the material was cDNA or gDNA derived from T cells, B-cell-depleted T cells, or PBMCs.

Assay: immunoSEQ multiplex PCR; the TCRdb copy retains only in-frame clones and omits some. In the table there are more than 150,000 clones, approximately 80% of which are singletons. Living in roughly 25 US areas, the participants were between roughly 18 and 89 years of age. This CDR3 has 14 amino acids. The V end lost 4 bases, the J end lost 1 base, and 9 bases lay between the germline ends. CDR1 is LGHDT, CDR2 YNNKEL, per germline (reference sequence). This TCR came from a woman aged 50 to 60 who had recovered from COVID-19. Sequencing was carried out using PBMCs or T cells enriched from blood (not recorded which). The V and J genes are TRBV3-1 (or the pseudogene TRBV3-2) and TRBJ2-3; maybe TRBD2 (6 bases). The CDR3 DNA is TGTGCCAGCAGCCTTAGCGGAGGCACAGATACGCAGTATTTT. Its protein is CASSLSGGTDTQYF.